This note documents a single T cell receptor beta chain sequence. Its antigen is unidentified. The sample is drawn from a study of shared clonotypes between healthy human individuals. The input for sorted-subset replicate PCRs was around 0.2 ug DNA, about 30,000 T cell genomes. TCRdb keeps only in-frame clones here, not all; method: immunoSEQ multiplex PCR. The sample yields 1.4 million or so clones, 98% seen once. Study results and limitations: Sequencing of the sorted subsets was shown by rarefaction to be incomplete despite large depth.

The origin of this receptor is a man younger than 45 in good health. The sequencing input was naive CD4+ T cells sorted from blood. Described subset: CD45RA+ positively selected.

The CDR3 coding sequence is TGTGCCAGCAGGCCGGGGGGTCGGCCAGATACGCAGTATTTT. Protein sequence: CASRPGGRPDTQYF. The chain carries TRBV11-2 and TRBJ2-3; 7 bases fit TRBD2. V lost 6 bases to trimming and J lost 4 bases; unmatched junction nucleotides: 7. The CDR3 has 14 amino acids. Germline values: CDR1 SGHAT, CDR2 FQNNGV. Full variable domain (rest looked up from reference TRBV11-2 and TRBJ2-3): EAGVAQSPRYKIIEKRQSVAFWCNPISGHATLYWYQQILGQGPKLLIQFQNNGVVDDSQLPKDRFSAERLKGVDSTLKIQPAKLEDSAVYLCASRPGGRPDTQYFGPGTRLTVL.